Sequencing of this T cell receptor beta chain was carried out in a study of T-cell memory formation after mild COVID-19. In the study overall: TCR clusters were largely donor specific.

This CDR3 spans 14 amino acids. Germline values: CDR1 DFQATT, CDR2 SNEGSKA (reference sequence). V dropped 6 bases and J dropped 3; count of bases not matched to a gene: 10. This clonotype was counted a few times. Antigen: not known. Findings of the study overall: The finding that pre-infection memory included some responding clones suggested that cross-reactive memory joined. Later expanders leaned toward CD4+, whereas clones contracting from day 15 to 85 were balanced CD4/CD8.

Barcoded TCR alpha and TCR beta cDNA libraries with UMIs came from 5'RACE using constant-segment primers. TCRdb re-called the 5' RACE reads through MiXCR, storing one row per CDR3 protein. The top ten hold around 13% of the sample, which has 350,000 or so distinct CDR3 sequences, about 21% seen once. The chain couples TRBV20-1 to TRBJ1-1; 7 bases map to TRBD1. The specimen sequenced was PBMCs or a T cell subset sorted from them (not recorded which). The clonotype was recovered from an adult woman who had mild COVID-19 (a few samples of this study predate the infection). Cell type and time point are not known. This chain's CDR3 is CSAVQGRGYTEAFF. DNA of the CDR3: TGCAGTGCCGTACAGGGCAGGGGGTACACTGAAGCTTTCTTT.